This T cell receptor beta chain is from a study of identical twins. TCRdb reprocessed the 5' RACE reads via MiXCR and lists one record per CDR3 protein. The repertoire includes hundreds of thousands of distinct CDR3 sequences, 10% to 15% of them detected once, and roughly 1.6% sits in the top ten. This CDR3 region has 16 residues. Germline assignment: CDR1 SGHRS and CDR2 YFSETQ. V lost 4 bases and J 2 bases, leaving 19 bases between the germline ends. About this clonotype itself: Its cognate antigen is unknown.

Regarding the study as a whole: In zero-insertion analyses, partial confounding could arise from invariant MAIT and iNKT cells. The study found that models underestimated out-of-frame TCR alpha sharing in monozygotic twins.

The same data also contributed to another study, on yellow fever vaccine responses in identical twins.

The TCR was taken from a woman aged 18 to 35 in good health. The chain employs TRBV5-1 and TRBJ2-7; D might be TRBD2 (6 bases). The sample comprised PBMCs. CDR3 coding DNA: TGCGCCAGCAGCGATAGAAATAGCGGAGCCACCTACGAGCAGTACTTC. Protein sequence: CASSDRNSGATYEQYF. The full variable domain, completed using reference TRBV5-1 and TRBJ2-7, is KAGVTQTPRYLIKTRGQQVTLSCSPISGHRSVSWYQQTPGQGLQFLFEYFSETQRNKGNFPGRFSGRQFSNSRSEMNVSTLELGDSALYLCASSDRNSGATYEQYFGPGTRLTVT.